These T cell receptor beta chains were read from a single sample in a study of metastatic and nonmetastatic thyroid tumors. TCRdb reprocessed the PCR reads using MiXCR. The sample has just under 60,000 clones, about 17% seen once. Material: blood. The receptors come from a male donor with papillary thyroid cancer or a benign thyroid nodule (not recorded which). Some clones in this sample may be carry-over from other donors' samples. Each CDR3 is given with its conserved first and last residue. Each record gives: clone size, V gene, CDR3 protein. Clone size, where shown, is once, few, many, or a class for clones that have expanded.

many | TRBV28 | CASSLVLGNQPQHF
many | TRBV5-1 | CASSLILAVNTGELFF
few | TRBV3-1 | CASIQEWGTQYF
many | TRBV7-3 | CASSSPRCEQYF
many | TRBV20-1 | CSAFKTTEAFF
many | TRBV24-1 | CATSAGMTTYQETQYF
- | TRBV28 | CASSLPIRWVSTSFSSYNEQFF
- | TRBV30 | CAWSVWTLYEQYF
- | TRBV20-1 | CSARDGSGRYTGELFF
many | TRBV7-6 | CASSLPGSGNTIYF
- | TRBV10-3 | CAISGGTGGQNQPQHF
many | TRBV9 | CASSDGSGQGYGYTF
many | TRBV5-6 | CASSGSSYEQYF
many | TRBV29-1 | CSVDHTRATDTQYF
many | TRBV19 | CACSPLSGGYTF
many | TRBV6-1 | CASSQQGIGETQYF
- | TRBV9 | CVSIVGGGAGQPQHF
many | TRBV5-6 | CASSFSGSEKLFF
few | TRBV28 | CAIMRGVTYEQYF
- | TRBV5-1 | CASSTTALWNGELFF
many | TRBV10-3 | CAISGTENYGYTF
- | TRBV19 | CASRPRPGTRVYEQYF
- | TRBV9 | CASSESGIGNQPQHF
many | TRBV20-1 | CSARDLRFTLHF
many | TRBV5-6 | CASSFPSSSYNEQFF
- | TRBV12-3/TRBV12-4 | CASIDTSGRLFNEQFF
many | TRBV9 | CASSPPGGGYSNEQFF
once | TRBV30 | CAWSFTGPWDQPQHF
many | TRBV2 | CASTETGPSPYGYTF
many | TRBV3-1 | CASSQEGLGLAGEKTQYF
- | TRBV5-1 | CTSSLASGGNTGEMFF
many | TRBV30 | CAWSAGGSSYEQYF
many | TRBV4-1 | CASSQPTASFNYEQYF
many | TRBV11-2 | CASSPTSGGQWDEQFF
many | TRBV30 | CAWSEQQTNAQHF
few | TRBV6-1 | CASSTGTGASGELFF
many | TRBV28 | CASRLSGTGLRNEQFF
many | TRBV6-1 | CASSPADRSTDTQYF
- | TRBV20-1 | CSAPSSGGAYEQYF
many | TRBV12-5 | CASGLDVGGSYNEQFF
few | TRBV19 | CARGAGGPTDTQYF
many | TRBV19 | CASSKVPGRDSYEQYF
many | TRBV20-1 | CSARAGQPNQPQHF